This passage covers 16 T cell receptor beta chains from one sample sequenced in a study of T cell responses to AZD1222 COVID-19 vaccine. The data were produced by immunoSEQ multiplex PCR, yet TCRdb's version contains in-frame clones alone and is incomplete. The repertoire has roughly 150,000 clones, 92% of them found once; the top ten carry about 2.5%. Sequenced here: peripheral blood, sampled on day 0 of AZD1222 vaccination. The receptors here all came from an adult in good health.

This clone was counted a single time. CDR3: CASSSGLAANTGELFF. The DNA of the CDR3 is TGTGCCAGCAGCTCGGGACTAGCGGCGAACACCGGGGAGCTGTTTTTT. This chain joins TRBV13 and TRBJ2-2, with 11 bases that match TRBD2. This CDR3 region has 16 residues. Germline CDR1 PRHDT, CDR2 FYEKMQ (reference sequence). Trimming took 4 bases from V and 0 from J; bases not matched to a gene: 1. The entire variable domain, with the rest obtained from reference TRBV13 and TRBJ2-2, is as follows: AAGVIQSPRHLIKEKRETATLKCYPIPRHDTVYWYQQGPGQDPQFLISFYEKMQSDKGSIPDRFSAQQFSDYHSELNMSSLELGDSALYFCASSSGLAANTGELFFGEGSRLTVL.

This clone was recorded only once. This chain links TRBV19 with TRBJ1-6; D might be TRBD1 (6 bases). The CDR3 has 15 residues. Germline CDR1 is LNHDA and CDR2 is SQIVND (reference sequence). V was pared by 9 bases and J by 6 bases, with 18 bases between. CDR3 DNA sequence: TGTGCCAGCACCATGAACAGGGACTCTAATTCACCCCTCCACTTT. Its protein product is CASTMNRDSNSPLHF.

This chain links TRBV9 with TRBJ1-2; 11 bases are a match to TRBD1. V lost 3 bases, J lost 7 bases, and 8 bases stayed unmatched. CDR3 size: 15 residues. The germline V gene has CDR1 SGDLS and CDR2 YYNGEE. The CDR3 coding sequence is TGTGCCAGCAGCGGCCACGGACAGGGGGCAGGTGGCTACACCTTC. It yields the protein CASSGHGQGAGGYTF. The complete variable domain, with remaining parts taken from reference TRBV9 and TRBJ1-2, reads DSGVTQTPKHLITATGQRVTLRCSPRSGDLSVYWYQQSLDQGLQFLIQYYNGEERAKGNILERFSAQQFPDLHSELNLSSLELGDSALYFCASSGHGQGAGGYTFGSGTRLTVV.

This chain joins TRBV7-6 and TRBJ2-3; tentatively, D is TRBD1 (6 bases). Deletions cut 5 bases from V and 0 bases from J, with 15 bases between. CDR1 SGHVS and CDR2 FNYEAQ come from the germline V gene. CDR3 length equals 16 residues. The CDR3 loop reads CASSPYTGTSTDTQYF. DNA of the CDR3: TGTGCCAGCAGCCCGTACACAGGGACCAGCACAGATACGCAGTATTTT.

This chain uses TRBV28 with TRBJ2-7; D uncertain. This CDR3 spans 12 amino acids. Per germline, CDR1 MDHEN and CDR2 SYDVKM. Deletions cut 7 bases from V and 12 bases from J, with 19 bases between. CDR3 residues: CASTVVLGIPYF. DNA of the CDR3: TGTGCCAGCACTGTGGTTCTTGGCATCCCGTACTTC.

This chain connects TRBV13 to TRBJ2-3; 8 bases line up with TRBD2. CDR1 and CDR2 from the germline V gene are PRHDT and FYEKMQ (reference sequence). Trimming removed 5 bases from V and 5 bases from J; junction bases left unmatched: 6. The length of the CDR3 is 14 residues. The CDR3 DNA reads TGTGCCAGCAGCCCCGGGCTAGCGGGAGATACGCAGTATTTT. It is translated as CASSPGLAGDTQYF.

The chain combines TRBV29-1 with TRBJ2-7; possible D gene TRBD1, 6 bases. Trimming removed 4 bases at V and 3 bases at J, with 13 bases between. The CDR3 extends over 13 amino acids. CDR1 is SQVTM and CDR2 is ANQGSEA in the germline V gene. The CDR3 loop reads CSVAQGPRYEQYF. The CDR3 nucleotides are TGCAGCGTTGCGCAGGGGCCCCGCTACGAGCAGTACTTC.

This rearrangement joins TRBV7-3 to TRBJ2-3; D call uncertain. The CDR3 length is 14 residues. CDR1 and CDR2 from the germline V gene are SGHTA and FQGTGA. Deletions cut 1 base from V and 3 bases from J, with 8 bases between. In DNA, the CDR3 is TGTGCCAGCAGCTTAATTGTGACTACAGATACGCAGTATTTT. Its protein product is CASSLIVTTDTQYF.

The V gene is TRBV5-1, the J gene TRBJ2-2, with D maybe TRBD1 (5 bases). Trimming took off 4 bases at V and 4 bases at J, with 17 bases between the two ends. Germline V gene data show CDR1 as SGHRS and CDR2 as YFSETQ. The CDR3 covers 16 residues. DNA for the CDR3: TGCGCCAGCAGCCCCCAGGTCCAGGGAAGCACCGGGGAGCTGTTTTTT. This gives the protein CASSPQVQGSTGELFF. Filled out from reference TRBV5-1 and TRBJ2-2, the complete variable domain reads KAGVTQTPRYLIKTRGQQVTLSCSPISGHRSVSWYQQTPGQGLQFLFEYFSETQRNKGNFPGRFSGRQFSNSRSEMNVSTLELGDSALYLCASSPQVQGSTGELFFGEGSRLTVL.

The chain uses TRBV12-3 or TRBV12-4 and TRBJ1-4; D gene uncertain. The CDR3 extends over 12 amino acids. The germline V and J ends were trimmed by 6 bases and 8 bases, with 10 bases remaining between them. In DNA, the CDR3 is TGTGCCAGCAGGGCGGTGGGGGAAAAACTGTTTTTT. This encodes CASRAVGEKLFF.

J is TRBJ1-1 and V is TRBV12-3 or TRBV12-4; TRBD1 aligns across 8 bases. This CDR3 spans 13 amino acids. The J segment lost 11 bases and the V segment lost 3 bases, leaving 8 bases of the junction unmatched. The CDR3 reads CASSFQGAGRAFF. In DNA form, the CDR3 reads TGTGCCAGCAGTTTCCAGGGGGCTGGGAGGGCTTTCTTT.

The chain employs TRBV10-2 and TRBJ1-2; TRBD1 matches at 7 bases. Trimming cost V 3 bases and J 7 bases; bases outside gene matches: 11. Germline V gene sequence: CDR1 WSHSY, CDR2 SAAADI. This CDR3 comprises 15 residues. The CDR3 bases are TGCGCCAGCAGTGACTCCTCCACAGGGGCGGGTGGCTACACCTTC. It specifies CASSDSSTGAGGYTF.

V usage is TRBV20-1 and J usage is TRBJ2-7; tentatively, D is TRBD1 (5 bases). CDR3 length: 11 residues. Germline CDR1 and CDR2: DFQATT and SNEGSKA (reference sequence). V dropped 3 bases and J dropped 3 bases, with 6 bases sitting between them. Here the CDR3 DNA reads TGCAGTGCTAGCGACAGCTACGAGCAGTACTTC. Translated, it gives CSASDSYEQYF.

This rearrangement joins TRBV19 to TRBJ1-4, with D possibly being TRBD1 (5 bases). The length of the CDR3 is 15 residues. V gave up 4 bases and J gave up 0 bases, with 9 bases separating them. The germline V gene encodes CDR1 LNHDA and CDR2 SQIVND (reference sequence). The DNA of the CDR3 is TGTGCCAGTAGTACGGGACGGCCAACTAATGAAAAACTGTTTTTT. This codes for CASSTGRPTNEKLFF. The full variable domain, with the rest looked up from reference TRBV19 and TRBJ1-4, is DGGITQSPKYLFRKEGQNVTLSCEQNLNHDAMYWYRQDPGQGLRLIYYSQIVNDFQKGDIAEGYSVSREKKESFPLTVTSAQKNPTAFYLCASSTGRPTNEKLFFGSGTQLSVL.

The chain carries TRBV7-8 and TRBJ1-4; 7 positions match TRBD1. The germline gives CDR1 SGHVS, CDR2 FQNEAQ. The CDR3 sequence is 14 residues long. The V segment lost 5 bases and the J segment 7 bases; nucleotides outside the gene matches: 7. CDR3 sequence (DNA): TGTGCCAGCAGCCCGACAGGGATCCGTGAAAAACTGTTTTTT. Its protein is CASSPTGIREKLFF.

The chain is built from TRBV6-6 and TRBJ2-2, with TRBD2 matching over 14 bases. Germline V gene data show CDR1 as MNHNY and CDR2 as SVGAGI (reference sequence). J gave up 6 bases and V 5 bases, and 17 bases lay outside the gene matches. The CDR3 consists of 20 residues. CDR3 in amino acids: CASSPLPGLAGERPSGELFF. DNA for the CDR3: TGTGCCAGCAGTCCTTTACCGGGACTAGCGGGAGAGCGGCCGTCCGGGGAGCTGTTTTTT.